Below are 30 T cell receptor beta chains sequenced from a single sample in a study of pediatric ulcerative colitis (dated by TCRdb to about 2019). The protocol used for the library was the immunoSEQ multiplex PCR assay. Drawn from immuneACCESS, this table holds only the in-frame rearrangements with V and J called that TCRdb kept. Clones are partly lost; checked studies trace under half to an unresolved V gene and leave the rest unexplained. The sample includes 20,000 or so clones, with about 71% observed a single time. Roughly a sixth of the sample lies in the top ten. One to two pinch biopsies were taken from the rectum for research during colonoscopy. The material sequenced was gut tissue. The receptors come from a boy between 5 and 17 years old with severe ulcerative colitis.

V and J are TRBV11-1 and TRBJ1-1; 12 nucleotides line up with TRBD1. CDR3 size: 19 residues. V gave up 4 bases and J gave up 5 bases; unmatched junction bases: 17. From germline, CDR1 is SGHAT and CDR2 FQDESV (reference sequence). This chain's CDR3 is CASSSKNVPGQGAGTEAFF. The CDR3 DNA follows: TGTGCCAGCAGCTCTAAGAACGTCCCGGGACAGGGGGCGGGAACTGAAGCTTTCTTT.

This clone has just a few counts. The chain is built from TRBV2 and TRBJ1-4, with D unresolved. The ends were cut back, 7 bases at V and 7 bases at J, with 16 bases in the middle. This CDR3 has 14 residues. Germline-derived CDR1 and CDR2 are SNHLY and FYNNEI. The CDR3 DNA sequence: TGTGCCAGCAAGGAACTATCGCGGGTTGAAAAACTGTTTTTT. This codes for CASKELSRVEKLFF.

The V call is TRBV29-1, the J call TRBJ1-2; tentative D call: TRBD1 (5 bases). V was shortened by 7 bases and J by 5 bases, with 20 bases between the two germline ends. The CDR3 loop spans 14 amino acids. Germline values: CDR1 SQVTM, CDR2 ANQGSEA. This chain's CDR3 is CSAEPRVGGYGYTF. As DNA, the CDR3 is TGCAGCGCCGAGCCACGGGTGGGGGGGTATGGCTACACCTTC.

V and J are TRBV27 and TRBJ2-2; the D gene is possibly TRBD2 (5 bases). Germline V gene lookup returns CDR1 MNHEY and CDR2 SMNVEV (reference sequence). With 6 bases removed from V and 3 bases from J, the gap between germline ends came to 14 bases. The CDR3 runs 15 residues. Here the CDR3 reads CASRHLLGDTGELFF. CDR3 in DNA: TGTGCCAGCAGACATCTCTTGGGAGACACCGGGGAGCTGTTTTTT.

This chain joins TRBV6-5 and TRBJ1-2; TRBD1 is a possible D gene (6 bases). Trimming left V 2 bases short and J 7 bases short, with 14 bases between. The germline gives CDR1 MNHEY, CDR2 SVGAGI. The CDR3 totals 14 residues. CDR3 nucleotides: TGTGCCAGCAGTTACATGGCAGGGGCTCCTGGCTACACCTTC. It yields the protein CASSYMAGAPGYTF.

The rearrangement joins TRBV9 to TRBJ1-1; no definite D call. V lost 3 bases and J lost 1, with 4 bases in between. Germline CDR1 SGDLS, CDR2 YYNGEE. The CDR3 is made up of 12 amino acids. This CDR3 reads CASSGANTEAFF. For the CDR3, the DNA is TGTGCCAGCAGCGGGGCGAACACTGAAGCTTTCTTT. Variable domain in full (rest from reference TRBV9 and TRBJ1-1): DSGVTQTPKHLITATGQRVTLRCSPRSGDLSVYWYQQSLDQGLQFLIQYYNGEERAKGNILERFSAQQFPDLHSELNLSSLELGDSALYFCASSGANTEAFFGQGTRLTVV.

The J gene is TRBJ1-5, the V gene TRBV5-1; unclear D gene. Germline V gene data show CDR1 as SGHRS and CDR2 as YFSETQ. This CDR3 region has 13 residues. V lost 4 bases, J lost 0 bases, and 5 bases lay in between. This CDR3 reads CASSLYSNQPQHF. Written as DNA, the CDR3 is TGCGCCAGCAGCCTATATAGCAATCAGCCCCAGCATTTT.

V gene TRBV29-1 combines with J gene TRBJ2-2, with 8 bases identical to TRBD1. Germline V gene data show CDR1 as SQVTM and CDR2 as ANQGSEA. This CDR3 comprises 14 residues. V was pared by 5 bases and J by 1 base, with 3 bases of the junction left unmatched. The CDR3 sequence is CSVYDRGNTGELFF. The CDR3 DNA reads as TGCAGCGTTTATGACAGGGGGAACACCGGGGAGCTGTTTTTT.

This clone ranks as medium-sized. The gene calls are TRBV19 and TRBJ2-6, with unresolved D. CDR1 LNHDA and CDR2 SQIVND come from the germline V gene (reference sequence). Trimming removed 9 bases from V and 7 bases from J, with 7 bases in between. This CDR3 contains 11 residues. This CDR3 reads CASPSANVLTF. The CDR3 nucleotides read TGTGCCAGCCCCAGTGCCAACGTCCTGACTTTC.

The chain carries TRBV5-1 and TRBJ2-7, with D perhaps matching TRBD1 (6 bases). Germline V gene data show CDR1 as SGHRS and CDR2 as YFSETQ. The CDR3 has 15 residues. The V end was cut by 1 base, the J end by 1 base, with 12 bases between. CDR3 region: CASSLKGGSSYEQYF. The CDR3 DNA sequence: TGCGCCAGCAGCTTGAAAGGGGGAAGTTCCTACGAGCAGTACTTC.

The chain links TRBV9 to TRBJ2-2, with D possibly being TRBD1 or TRBD2 (6 bases each). Germline assignment: CDR1 SGDLS and CDR2 YYNGEE. Trimming took off 1 base at V and 5 bases at J, with 15 bases between the two ends. The CDR3 extends over 16 amino acids. In DNA, the CDR3 is TGTGCCAGCAGCGTATACCAAGGGGGGCCTACCGGGGAGCTGTTTTTT. Amino acid sequence: CASSVYQGGPTGELFF.

The chain combines TRBV15 with TRBJ1-4; D is uncertain. Trimming cost V 1 base and J 5 bases, with 17 bases left between them. The germline gives CDR1 LNHNV, CDR2 YYDKDF (reference sequence). The CDR3 totals 17 residues. CDR3 bases: TGTGCCACCAGCAGAGGCCGTAATAACCAAGGGAATGAAAAACTGTTTTTT. This translates into CATSRGRNNQGNEKLFF.

V usage is TRBV7-8 and J usage is TRBJ1-2, with TRBD1 matching over 8 bases. The CDR3 loop spans 18 amino acids. CDR1 SGHVS and CDR2 FQNEAQ come from the germline V gene. J lost 5 bases, V lost 5 bases, and 19 bases had no gene match. CDR3 amino acids: CASSPSGTGSIPIYGYTF. The CDR3 nucleotides are TGTGCCAGCAGCCCCTCCGGGACAGGATCCATCCCAATTTATGGCTACACCTTC.

V usage is TRBV6-6 and J usage is TRBJ1-2; 10 bases agree with TRBD1. With 7 bases clipped from V and 5 bases from J, the junction kept 10 bases outside the gene matches. The CDR3 sequence is 15 residues long. Germline values: CDR1 MNHNY, CDR2 SVGAGI (reference sequence). CDR3 loop: CASTGTGQGLYGYTF. As DNA, the CDR3 is TGTGCCAGCACTGGAACGGGACAGGGGCTTTATGGCTACACCTTC.

The chain recombines TRBV18 with TRBJ1-1; tentatively, D is TRBD1 (5 bases). Trimming left V 5 bases short and J 8 bases short, with 12 bases between. Germline V gene data show CDR1 as KGHSH and CDR2 as LQKENI. CDR3 length: 12 amino acids. Here the CDR3 reads CASSSLQGEAFF. As DNA, the CDR3 is TGTGCCAGCTCATCCCTGCAGGGCGAAGCTTTCTTT.

This sequence joins TRBV2 and TRBJ2-6, with TRBD2 matching 7 bases. The germline CDR1 and CDR2 sequences are SNHLY and FYNNEI. Trimming removed 3 bases from V and 0 bases from J; junction bases left unmatched: 2. CDR3 length equals 16 residues. CDR3 loop: CASSDSGGSGANVLTF. The CDR3 DNA sequence: TGTGCCAGCAGTGATTCGGGGGGCTCTGGGGCCAACGTCCTGACTTTC.

This rearrangement joins TRBV5-1 to TRBJ2-3; no clear D gene. The ends were cut back, 6 bases at V and 6 bases at J, with 11 bases in the middle. The CDR3 consists of 12 residues. Germline assignment: CDR1 SGHRS and CDR2 YFSETQ. For the CDR3, the DNA is TGCGCCAGCACGTCCGTGGGTGATACGCAGTATTTT. This gives the protein CASTSVGDTQYF.

The rearrangement uses TRBV9 and TRBJ2-7; TRBD2 aligns across 11 bases. The ends lost 2 bases at V and 3 bases at J; junction bases unmatched: 4. CDR3 length: 15 amino acids. Germline lookup yields CDR1 SGDLS and CDR2 YYNGEE. This chain's CDR3 is CASSVLAGGLYEQYF. CDR3 DNA: TGTGCCAGCAGCGTGCTAGCGGGGGGACTCTACGAGCAGTACTTC.

This chain joins TRBV5-4 and TRBJ1-3; D remains ambiguous. Germline V gives CDR1 SGHNT, CDR2 YYREEE (reference sequence). The length of the CDR3 is 15 residues. V was shortened by 3 bases and J by 4 bases, with 14 bases between the two germline ends. The CDR3 here is CASSSPTGGGNTIYF. The CDR3 bases are TGTGCCAGCAGCTCCCCAACGGGAGGCGGAAACACCATATATTTT. Full variable domain (missing parts from reference TRBV5-4 and TRBJ1-3): ETGVTQSPTHLIKTRGQQVTLRCSSQSGHNTVSWYQQALGQGPQFIFQYYREEENGRGNFPPRFSGLQFPNYSSELNVNALELDDSALYLCASSSPTGGGNTIYFGEGSWLTVV.

This clone turned up a few times. The rearrangement uses TRBV6-6 and TRBJ1-2, with D possibly matching TRBD1 (5 bases). Trimming cost V 0 bases and J 6 bases, with 5 bases left between them. Germline V CDR1 and CDR2: MNHNY, SVGAGI (reference sequence). The CDR3 consists of 12 residues. The CDR3 protein is CASSYSGDGYTF. CDR3 DNA sequence: TGTGCCAGCAGTTACTCGGGGGATGGCTACACCTTC.

The count of this clone is one. The genes are TRBV4-1 and TRBJ2-7; tentative D call: TRBD1 (5 bases). The CDR3 length is 15 residues. Germline CDR1 and CDR2: MGHRA and YSYEKL. V shed 0 bases and J shed 2 bases, with 11 bases lying between them. The CDR3 sequence: CASSQDGARTYEQYF. Here the CDR3 DNA reads TGCGCCAGCAGCCAAGATGGGGCAAGAACCTACGAGCAGTACTTC.

V usage is TRBV5-1 and J usage is TRBJ1-1; the D gene is possibly TRBD1 (5 bases). This CDR3 region has 15 residues. The germline V gene encodes CDR1 SGHRS and CDR2 YFSETQ. V lost 0 bases and J lost 5, with 14 bases in between. The CDR3 DNA is TGCGCCAGCAGCTTGGCCGGGGCGAGAGAGACTGAAGCTTTCTTT. The encoded protein is CASSLAGARETEAFF.

The chain is built from TRBV7-2 and TRBJ1-2; TRBD1 matches at 9 bases. CDR1 is SGHTA and CDR2 is FQGNSA in the germline V gene. J was trimmed by 5 bases and V by 8 bases; bases with no gene match: 15. This CDR3 region has 16 residues. The CDR3 loop reads CASGSPGQGIRYGYTF. The DNA of the CDR3 is TGTGCCAGCGGTTCCCCGGGACAGGGAATTCGGTATGGCTACACCTTC.

In its sample, this clone is medium-sized. The chain links TRBV7-3 to TRBJ2-3; 7 positions agree with TRBD2. The ends lost 2 bases at V and 1 base at J; junction bases unmatched: 3. The germline V gene encodes CDR1 SGHTA and CDR2 FQGTGA. The CDR3 spans 15 residues. The CDR3 here is CASSLDSGGTDTQYF. The CDR3 DNA is TGTGCCAGCAGCTTAGACAGCGGGGGCACAGATACGCAGTATTTT. Complete variable domain (other parts from reference TRBV7-3 and TRBJ2-3): GAGVSQTPSNKVTEKGKYVELRCDPISGHTALYWYRQSLGQGPEFLIYFQGTGAADDSGLPNDRFFAVRPEGSVSTLKIQRTERGDSAVYLCASSLDSGGTDTQYFGPGTRLTVL.

The rearrangement joins TRBV10-3 to TRBJ2-1, with 8 positions matching TRBD1. Losses at the gene ends were 7 bases for V and 8 bases for J; bases not matched to a gene: 10. The CDR3 length is 14 residues. Germline V CDR1 and CDR2: ENHRY, SYGVKD. CDR3 nucleotides: TGTGCCATCAAGGATGACAGGGGTAGCGATGAGCAGTTCTTC. It yields the protein CAIKDDRGSDEQFF.

In this sample, this clone turned up a few times. V usage is TRBV19 and J usage is TRBJ1-6, with 8 positions matching TRBD1. J was trimmed by 8 bases and V by 8 bases; bases with no gene match: 5. This CDR3 spans 13 amino acids. Germline assignment: CDR1 LNHDA and CDR2 SQIVND (reference sequence). The CDR3 nucleotides are TGTGCCAGTCGGGGACAGGCTCATTCACCCCTCCACTTT. Translated, it gives CASRGQAHSPLHF.

This clone came up a few times. The V gene is TRBV6-5, the J gene TRBJ2-2; D not certain. The germline CDR1 and CDR2 sequences are MNHEY and SVGAGI. The CDR3 consists of 14 residues. V lost 4 bases to trimming and J lost 7 bases, with 13 bases between them. This chain's CDR3 is CASSLRVLGGELFF. The CDR3 nucleotides are TGTGCCAGCAGTTTAAGGGTCTTGGGCGGGGAGCTGTTTTTT.

This chain links TRBV7-3 with TRBJ1-2; 10 bases fit TRBD1. The V and J ends lost 5 bases and 1 base, in that order; junction bases with no gene match: 4. The germline V gene encodes CDR1 SGHTA and CDR2 FQGTGA. There are 15 residues in the CDR3. CDR3: CASSPTGGSNYGYTF. DNA for the CDR3: TGTGCCAGCAGCCCGACAGGGGGCAGTAACTATGGCTACACCTTC.

The DNA for the CDR3 is TGCGCCAGCAGCCAAGGGTATGGGGGCGGCTACACCTTC. Protein: CASSQGYGGGYTF. The rearrangement uses TRBV4-3 and TRBJ1-2, with D maybe TRBD1 (6 bases). V shed 1 base and J shed 8 bases, with 11 bases lying between them. Germline V gene lookup returns CDR1 LGHNA and CDR2 YSLEER. CDR3 length: 13 amino acids.

This clone has just a few counts. The V gene is TRBV19, the J gene TRBJ1-6; weak D call: TRBD1 (6 bases). Trimming stripped 1 base from V and 7 bases from J, with 11 bases between. This CDR3 contains 15 residues. The V gene's germline CDR1 is LNHDA and CDR2 SQIVND (reference sequence). The CDR3 loop reads CASSIGDRNNSPLHF. In nucleotides, the CDR3 is TGTGCCAGTAGTATAGGCGACAGGAACAATTCACCCCTCCACTTT.